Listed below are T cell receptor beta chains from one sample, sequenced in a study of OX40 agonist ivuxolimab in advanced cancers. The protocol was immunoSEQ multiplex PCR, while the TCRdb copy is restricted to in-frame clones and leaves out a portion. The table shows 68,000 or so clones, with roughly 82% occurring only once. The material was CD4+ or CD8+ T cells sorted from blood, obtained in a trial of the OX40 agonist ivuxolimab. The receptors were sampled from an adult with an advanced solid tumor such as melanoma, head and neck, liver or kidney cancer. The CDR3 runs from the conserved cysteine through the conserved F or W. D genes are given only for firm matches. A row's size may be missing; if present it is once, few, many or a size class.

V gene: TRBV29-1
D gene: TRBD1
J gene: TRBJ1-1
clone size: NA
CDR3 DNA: TGCAGCGCCGTGACAGGGGGCGTGGATATACGGACTGAAGCTTTCTTT
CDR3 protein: CSAVTGGVDIRTEAFF

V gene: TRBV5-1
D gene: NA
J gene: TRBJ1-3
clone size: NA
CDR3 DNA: TGCGCCAGCAGCCCCGGGGGGACGCCCGGAAACACCATATATTTT
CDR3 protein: CASSPGGTPGNTIYF

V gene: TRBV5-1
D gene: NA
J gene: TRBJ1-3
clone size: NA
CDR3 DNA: TGCGCCAGCAGCTCCGGCTCTGGAAACACCATATATTTT
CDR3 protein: CASSSGSGNTIYF

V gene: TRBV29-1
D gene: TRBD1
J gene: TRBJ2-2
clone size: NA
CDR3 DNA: TGCAGCGTAATGGGACAGGGGTCGAACACCGGGGAGCTGTTTTTT
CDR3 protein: CSVMGQGSNTGELFF

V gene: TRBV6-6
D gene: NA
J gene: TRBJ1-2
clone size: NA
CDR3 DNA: TGTGCCAGCAGTTACGTACCGGGCCCCAACTCTGGCTACACCTTC
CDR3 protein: CASSYVPGPNSGYTF

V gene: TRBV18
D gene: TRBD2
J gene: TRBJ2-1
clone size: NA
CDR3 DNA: TGTGCCAGCTCACCGGAGCGGGAGGGCGATGAGCAGTTCTTC
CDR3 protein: CASSPEREGDEQFF

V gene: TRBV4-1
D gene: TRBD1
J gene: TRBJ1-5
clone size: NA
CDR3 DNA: TGCGCCAGCAGCCGACAGGGTCATCAGCCCCAGCATTTT
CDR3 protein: CASSRQGHQPQHF

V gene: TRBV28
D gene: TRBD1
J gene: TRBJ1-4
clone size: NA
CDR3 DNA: TGTGCCAGCAGTGCCAGGACAGGGAATGAAAAACTGTTTTTT
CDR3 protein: CASSARTGNEKLFF

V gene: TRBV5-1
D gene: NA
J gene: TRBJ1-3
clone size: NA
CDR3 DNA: TGCGCCAGCAGCGGGGGACCGGGGGATCTAGGAAACACCATATATTTT
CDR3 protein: CASSGGPGDLGNTIYF

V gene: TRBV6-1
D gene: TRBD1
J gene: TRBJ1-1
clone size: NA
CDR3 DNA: TGTGCCAGCAGTGAAATCACAGGGGTGTACACTGAAGCTTTCTTT
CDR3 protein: CASSEITGVYTEAFF

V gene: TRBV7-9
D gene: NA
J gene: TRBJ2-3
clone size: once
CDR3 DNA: TGTGCCAGCAGCTTAGGATCCGCGACAATCACAGATACGCAGTATTTT
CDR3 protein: CASSLGSATITDTQYF

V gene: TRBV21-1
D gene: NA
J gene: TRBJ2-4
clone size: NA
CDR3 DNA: TGTGCCAGCAGCAAATCTTCCGGGGCACGATTCGAGTACTTC
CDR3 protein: CASSKSSGARFEYF

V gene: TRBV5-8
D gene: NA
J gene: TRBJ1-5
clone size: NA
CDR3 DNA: TGTGCCAGCAGCCCTTCGGGTCTCAATCAGCCCCAGCATTTT
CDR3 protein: CASSPSGLNQPQHF

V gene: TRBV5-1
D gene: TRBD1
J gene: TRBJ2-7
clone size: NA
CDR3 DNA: TGCGCCAGCAGCGCTGACAGGGGTGGCTACGAGCAGTACTTC
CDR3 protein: CASSADRGGYEQYF

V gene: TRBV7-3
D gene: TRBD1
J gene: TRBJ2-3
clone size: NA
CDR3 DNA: TGTGCCAGCAGCTTAAGCGTGACAGGGGTAGAAGATAGGGATACGCAGTATTTT
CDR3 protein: CASSLSVTGVEDRDTQYF

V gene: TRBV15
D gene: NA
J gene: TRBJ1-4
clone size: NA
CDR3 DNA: TGTGCCACCAGCAGGGGGGTTGAAGAAAAACTGTTTTTT
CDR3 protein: CATSRGVEEKLFF

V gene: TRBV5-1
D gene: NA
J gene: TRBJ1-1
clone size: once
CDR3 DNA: TGCGCCAGCAGCCCGGTGGGGGGCGCCGACACTGAAGCTTTCTTT
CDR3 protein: CASSPVGGADTEAFF

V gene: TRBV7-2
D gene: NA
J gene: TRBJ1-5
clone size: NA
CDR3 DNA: TGTGCCAGCAGCCAAGATTATACGGTCGGCGGCAATCAGCCCCAGCATTTT
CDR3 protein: CASSQDYTVGGNQPQHF

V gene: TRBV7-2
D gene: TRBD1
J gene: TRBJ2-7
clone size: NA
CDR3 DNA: TGTGCCAGCAGCTCGTGGACAGGATCCTACGAGCAGTACTTC
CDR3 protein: CASSSWTGSYEQYF

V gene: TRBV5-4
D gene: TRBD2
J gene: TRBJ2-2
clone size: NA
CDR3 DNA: TGTGCCAGCAGCACTAGCGGGGGCAACACCGGGGAGCTGTTTTTT
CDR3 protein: CASSTSGGNTGELFF

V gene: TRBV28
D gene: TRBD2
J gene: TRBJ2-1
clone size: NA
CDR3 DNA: TGTGCCAGCAGGAGTCTAGCGGGAGACTTTATGAATGAGCAGTTCTTC
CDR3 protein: CASRSLAGDFMNEQFF

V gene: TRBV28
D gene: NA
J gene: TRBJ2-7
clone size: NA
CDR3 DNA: TGTGCCAGCAGTTTTGCGCAAGGGGCTCACTACGAGCAGTACTTC
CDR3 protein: CASSFAQGAHYEQYF

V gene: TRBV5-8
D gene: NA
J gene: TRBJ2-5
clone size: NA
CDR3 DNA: TGTGCCAGCAGCTTCCCGACAGAGTACCAAGAGACCCAGTACTTC
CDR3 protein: CASSFPTEYQETQYF

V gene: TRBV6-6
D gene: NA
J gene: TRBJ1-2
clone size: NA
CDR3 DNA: TGTGCCAGCGGGAACAGGGACTATGGCTACACCTTC
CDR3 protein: CASGNRDYGYTF

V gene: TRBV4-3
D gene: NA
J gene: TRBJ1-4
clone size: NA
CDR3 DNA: TGCGCCAGCAGCCAAGATCGGGCAGGGTATGGGGAAAAACTGTTTTTT
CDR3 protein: CASSQDRAGYGEKLFF

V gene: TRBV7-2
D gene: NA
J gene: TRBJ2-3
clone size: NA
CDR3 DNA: TGTGCCAGCAGCCCTAAAACCTTGGGGGGACCCACAGATACGCAGTATTTT
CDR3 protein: CASSPKTLGGPTDTQYF

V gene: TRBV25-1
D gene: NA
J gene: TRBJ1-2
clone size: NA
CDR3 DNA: TGTGCCAGCCAGGGTGGGGCGGCTGGCTACACCTTC
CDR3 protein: CASQGGAAGYTF

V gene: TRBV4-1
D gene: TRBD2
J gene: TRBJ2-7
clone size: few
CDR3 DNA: TGCGCCAGCAGCCAGCGAATCGGGACTAGCTTCCACGAGCAGTACTTC
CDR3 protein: CASSQRIGTSFHEQYF

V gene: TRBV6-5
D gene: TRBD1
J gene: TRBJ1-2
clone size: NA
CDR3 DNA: TGTGCCAGCAGTTACTCGCCGGGACAGGGGAATGGCTACACCTTC
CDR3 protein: CASSYSPGQGNGYTF

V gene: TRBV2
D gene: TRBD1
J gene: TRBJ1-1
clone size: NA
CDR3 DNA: TGTGCCAGCAGTGCTGTGACAGGGTCGAACACTGAAGCTTTCTTT
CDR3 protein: CASSAVTGSNTEAFF

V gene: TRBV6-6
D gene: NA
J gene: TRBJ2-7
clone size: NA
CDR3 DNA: TGTGCCAGCAGGAGGGCAGGGGATGCCCACGAGCAGTACTTC
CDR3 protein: CASRRAGDAHEQYF

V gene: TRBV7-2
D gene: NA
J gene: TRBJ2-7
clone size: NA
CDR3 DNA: TGTGCCAGCAGCTTAGCGCCCCTCTCCTACGAGCAGTACTTC
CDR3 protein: CASSLAPLSYEQYF

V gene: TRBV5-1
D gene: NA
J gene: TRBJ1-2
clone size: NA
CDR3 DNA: TGCGCCAGCAGCTTGGACTGGGGTCGGGGCTACACCTTC
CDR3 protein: CASSLDWGRGYTF

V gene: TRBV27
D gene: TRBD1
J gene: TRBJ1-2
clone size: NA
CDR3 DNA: TGTGCCAGCAGTGATGGACAGGGGAGGTCTGGCTACACCTTC
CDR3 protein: CASSDGQGRSGYTF

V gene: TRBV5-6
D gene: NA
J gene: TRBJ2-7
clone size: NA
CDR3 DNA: TGTGCCAGCAGCTTGGTAACAGCCTACGAGCAGTACTTC
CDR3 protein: CASSLVTAYEQYF

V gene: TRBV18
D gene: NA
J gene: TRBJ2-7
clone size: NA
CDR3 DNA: TGTGCCAGCTCACCGGGACCTGGGGGGAACGAGCAGTACTTC
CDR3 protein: CASSPGPGGNEQYF

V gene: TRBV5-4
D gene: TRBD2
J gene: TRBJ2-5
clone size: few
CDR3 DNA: TGTGCCAGCAGCGGCCAGACTAGCGGGCAAGAGACCCAGTACTTC
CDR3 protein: CASSGQTSGQETQYF

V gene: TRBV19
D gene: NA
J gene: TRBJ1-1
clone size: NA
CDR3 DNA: TGTGCCAGTACCTCCCTGTCGGTGGGTGGCACTGAAGCTTTCTTT
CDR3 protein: CASTSLSVGGTEAFF

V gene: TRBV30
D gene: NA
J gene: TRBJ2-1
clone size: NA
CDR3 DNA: TGTGCCTGGAGTCTTGCTGGCGGGGCCAATGAGCAGTTCTTC
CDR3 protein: CAWSLAGGANEQFF

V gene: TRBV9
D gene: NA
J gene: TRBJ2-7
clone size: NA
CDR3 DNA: TGTGCCAGCAGCGAGGGGGACCCACGGCTCTACGAGCAGTACTTC
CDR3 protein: CASSEGDPRLYEQYF

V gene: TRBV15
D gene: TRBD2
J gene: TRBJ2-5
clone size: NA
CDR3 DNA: TGTGCCACCAGCAGGCGGGTGGGAGCGGGAGGGGAGACCCAGTACTTC
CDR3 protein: CATSRRVGAGGETQYF

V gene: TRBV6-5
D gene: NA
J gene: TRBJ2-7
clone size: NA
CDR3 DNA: TGTGCCAGCAGTTGGACAGCGCACTACGAGCAGTACTTC
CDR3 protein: CASSWTAHYEQYF

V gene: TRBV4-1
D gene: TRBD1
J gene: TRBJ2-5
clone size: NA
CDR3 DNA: TGCGCCAGCAGCCAAGAGGGGACAGGGCGGGAGACCCAGTACTTC
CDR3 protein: CASSQEGTGRETQYF

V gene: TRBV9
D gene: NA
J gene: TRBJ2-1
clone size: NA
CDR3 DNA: TGTGCCAGCAGCGTCGGGAGCTCCTACAATGAGCAGTTCTTC
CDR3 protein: CASSVGSSYNEQFF

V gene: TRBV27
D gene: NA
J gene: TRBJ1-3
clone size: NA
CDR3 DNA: TGTGCCAGCACCCAGGCAAGGGTACAGTCTGGAAACACCATATATTTT
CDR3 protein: CASTQARVQSGNTIYF

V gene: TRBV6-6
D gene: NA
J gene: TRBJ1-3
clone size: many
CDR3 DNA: TGTGCCAGCAGTTTGGGGGGTGCCGGAAACACCATATATTTT
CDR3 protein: CASSLGGAGNTIYF

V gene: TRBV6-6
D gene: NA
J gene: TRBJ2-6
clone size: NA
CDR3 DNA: TGTGCCAGCAGTTCCATGGGGGGGGCCAACGTCCTGACTTTC
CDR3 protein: CASSSMGGANVLTF

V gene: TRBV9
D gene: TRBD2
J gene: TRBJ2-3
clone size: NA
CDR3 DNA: TGTGCCAGCAGCCGGTCCCTAGCGGGGGACTCTAGGGATACGCAGTATTTT
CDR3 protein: CASSRSLAGDSRDTQYF

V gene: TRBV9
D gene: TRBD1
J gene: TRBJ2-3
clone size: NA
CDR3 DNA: TGTGCCAGCAGCCCCGAGTGGGGACAGAGCACAGATACGCAGTATTTT
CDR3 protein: CASSPEWGQSTDTQYF

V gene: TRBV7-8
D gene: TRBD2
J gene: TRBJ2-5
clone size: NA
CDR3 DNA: TGTGCCAGCAGCTTATTGGTAGCGGGGCAAGAGACCCAGTACTTC
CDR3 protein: CASSLLVAGQETQYF

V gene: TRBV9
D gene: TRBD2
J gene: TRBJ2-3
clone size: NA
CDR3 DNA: TGTGCCAGCAGCGTAGTGGGAGCGGGAGCAGATACGCAGTATTTT
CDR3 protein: CASSVVGAGADTQYF

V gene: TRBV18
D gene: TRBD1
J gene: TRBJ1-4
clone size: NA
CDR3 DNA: TGTGCCAGCTCACCGGGACAGGGGGAAAAACTGTTTTTT
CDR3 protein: CASSPGQGEKLFF

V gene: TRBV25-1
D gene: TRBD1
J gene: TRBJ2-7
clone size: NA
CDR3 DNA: TGTGCCAGCAGTTCGCCGGGACAGTTCCACGAGCAGTACTTC
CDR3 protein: CASSSPGQFHEQYF

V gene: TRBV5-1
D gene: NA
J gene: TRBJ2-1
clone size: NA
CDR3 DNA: TGCGCCAGCGGGAGGTCCTACAATGAGCAGTTCTTC
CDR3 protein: CASGRSYNEQFF